This T cell receptor (beta chain) was sequenced for a study of blood T cell repertoires in COVID-19. Looking at the study overall: The cDNA or gDNA used as material had been derived from T cells, B-cell-depleted T cells, or PBMCs.

CDR3 length equals 17 residues. Germline trimming cut 5 bases from V and 0 bases from J; bases unmatched to any gene: 9. Germline V gene data show CDR1 as SGHRS and CDR2 as YFSETQ. Methods used by the authors: Reference gene primer amplification in the assay estimated nucleated cell counts. Here immunoSEQ multiplex PCR was the method, and the copy in TCRdb shows in-frame clones only, minus some. V, J and clone size were drawn from that table, and D and trimming were deduced from the DNA. The repertoire holds 130,000 or so clones, with over 75% as singletons. The chain uses TRBV5-1 and TRBJ1-4; 8 bases align to TRBD1. Input material: peripheral blood. This clonotype was obtained from a man in his 70s with active COVID-19. The CDR3 here is CASRPRTGLATNEKLFF. CDR3 bases: TGCGCCAGCAGACCCCGGACAGGGCTGGCAACTAATGAAAAACTGTTTTTT.